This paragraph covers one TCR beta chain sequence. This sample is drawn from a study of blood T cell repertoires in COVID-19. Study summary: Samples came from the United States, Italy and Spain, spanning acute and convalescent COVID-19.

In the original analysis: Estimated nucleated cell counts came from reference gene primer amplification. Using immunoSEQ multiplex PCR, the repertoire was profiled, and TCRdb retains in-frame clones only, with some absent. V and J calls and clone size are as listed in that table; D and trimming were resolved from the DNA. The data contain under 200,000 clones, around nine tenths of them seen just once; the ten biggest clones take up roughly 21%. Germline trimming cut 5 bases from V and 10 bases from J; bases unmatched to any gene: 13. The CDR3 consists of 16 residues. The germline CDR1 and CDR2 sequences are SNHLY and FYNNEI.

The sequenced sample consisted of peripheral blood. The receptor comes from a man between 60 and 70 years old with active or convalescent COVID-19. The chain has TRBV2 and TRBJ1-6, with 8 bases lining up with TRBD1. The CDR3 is CASSPGGSQGWSPLHF. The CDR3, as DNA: TGTGCCAGCAGTCCAGGGGGCTCACAGGGGTGGTCACCCCTCCACTTT.